Described below is a single TCR beta chain sequence and its context. This receptor's antigen is unknown. No qualities accompany the bases; no much larger clone lies one base away. Memory CD4+ T cells were isolated as CD4+CD45RO+CD25- cells. Tregs, naive and memory CD4+ T cells from tumor, blood and ipsilateral draining lymph nodes of a handful of breast cancer patients underwent full-length TCR alpha and beta sequencing. Tumor tissue and lymph nodes from ipsilateral axillary dissection were perfused with PBS, minced and digested with collagenase I and hyaluronidase. Mononuclear cells from lymph nodes or over 45 ml of peripheral blood were isolated by Ficoll density gradient centrifugation. A purity exceeding 90% was confirmed by FACS for the sorted cell populations. The CDR3 sequence holds 17 residues, the cysteine and phenylalanine included. Only CDR3 DNA remains: 51 bases, in frame from the first base. The germline V gene (reference sequence) supplies CDR1 DFQATT and CDR2 SNEGSKA. Relative to germline, V is missing 1 base and J is missing 7 bases, with 14 bases of the junction outside any gene match.

The sample originates from a study (dated by TCRdb to the mid-2010s). With regard to the full study: The study set out to test whether tumor-infiltrating Tregs in breast cancer get recruited from blood Tregs or are instead converted in situ from other CD4+ T cell subsets.

What the research found in general, with its limitations: The larger-cohort validation was restricted to a single TCR beta V-J rearrangement rather than whole repertoires. Tumor-infiltrating Treg TCR alpha and beta sequences overlapped most with tumor naive CD4+ T cells, then with blood naive CD4+ T cells. In terms of TCR gene usage, tumor memory CD4+ T cells clustered together with blood and lymph node memory CD4+ cells, as well as with lymph node naive CD4+ cells.

Full-length TCR variable regions were amplified by 5' RACE PCR with constant-region reverse primers, and semi-nested PCR with Nested Universal Primer A was subsequently performed. Using the ReliaPrep RNA Cell Miniprep System, total RNA was extracted, and the SMARTer RACE 5'/3' Kit was then used to reverse transcribe the RNA into 5'RACE-ready cDNA. An Illumina MiSeq was used to sequence the full-length TCR alpha and beta libraries, which had been barcoded with multiplex adaptors. Concerning the study's data processing: For each of nine subset-tissue groups, sequencing data from the five patients were pooled, and the groups were then compared using unsupervised clustering of TCR gene usage. The Morisita-Horn index, with shared sequences weighted by their contribution to each repertoire, was used to calculate repertoire similarity. TCRdb's own reprocessing of the public reads used fastp at Q25 and MiXCR and kept productive beta chains. Every CDR3 protein is listed once, alongside the most common genes and DNA of its rows. These V and J calls derive from TCRdb rather than the authors' analysis. The sample has about 64,000 distinct CDR3 sequences on record, about 22% of them singletons. The ten largest clones take up under 3.5% of the sample.

This TCR was recovered from a female donor with breast cancer. Sequenced: memory CD4+ T cells sorted from a lymph node. The sample's cell subset or site label, decoded: memory CD4+ T cells, CD4+CD45RO+CD25-. The chain joins TRBV20-1 to TRBJ2-5, with 11 bases matching TRBD2. Here is the DNA: TGCAGTGCTAGAGCCGGGGCGGAACTAGCGGGAGCGGTGACCCAGTACTTC. This translates into CSARAGAELAGAVTQYF.